This entry lists 3 T cell receptor beta chains sequenced from one sample in a study of T cells in Graves' hyperthyroidism and ophthalmopathy. Amplified TCR beta CDR3 regions derived from RNA transcripts. HTBI primers were employed in a first-round RT-PCR of the TCR CDR3. TCRdb re-called the multiplex PCR reads with MiXCR, one entry per CDR3 protein. The table shows roughly 500,000 distinct CDR3 sequences, with over 35% occurring only once. The sample was peripheral blood or thyroid tissue (not recorded which). All receptors derive from an adult woman with Graves' disease, either hyperthyroidism or ophthalmopathy (not recorded which).

The genes are TRBV24-1 and TRBJ2-5; 8 bases match TRBD2. Germline CDR1 reads KGHDR; CDR2 reads SFDVKD. J lost 5 bases, V lost 4 bases, and 5 bases had no gene match. This CDR3 is built from 14 residues. CDR3 sequence: CATSDPSGGETQYF. DNA for the CDR3: TGTGCCACCAGTGACCCCTCGGGAGGGGAGACCCAGTACTTC.

This clonotype was detected many times. The rearrangement links TRBV2 to TRBJ2-2, with 8 bases matching TRBD2. This CDR3 spans 14 amino acids. Trimming cost V 8 bases and J 7 bases; bases outside gene matches: 9. Germline loops: CDR1 SNHLY, CDR2 FYNNEI. CDR3 region: CASGQAGVDGELFF. In nucleotides, the CDR3 is TGTGCCAGCGGGCAAGCGGGAGTGGACGGGGAGCTGTTTTTT.

This clonotype was seen a handful of times. The chain links TRBV25-1 to TRBJ2-2; D unresolved. This CDR3 spans 13 amino acids. The V and J ends lost 0 bases and 2 bases respectively, with 1 base between them. The germline CDR1 and CDR2 sequences are MGHDK and SYGVNS. The CDR3 loop is CASSEYNTGELFF. In DNA, the CDR3 is TGTGCCAGCAGTGAATACAACACCGGGGAGCTGTTTTTT. The whole variable domain, remainder taken from reference TRBV25-1 and TRBJ2-2, is EADIYQTPRYLVIGTGKKITLECSQTMGHDKMYWYQQDPGMELHLIHYSYGVNSTEKGDLSSESTVSRIRTEHFPLTLESARPSHTSQYLCASSEYNTGELFFGEGSRLTVL.